This TCR beta chain emerged from a study of T-cell memory formation after mild COVID-19. Study background: Largely donor-specific TCR clusters were found.

Broader study findings: Clones shrinking from day 15 to 85 showed even CD4/CD8 mixes; later expanders tilted CD4+. Pre-infection memory carried some responding clones, suggesting that cross-reactive memory joined.

Constant-segment primers were used for 5'RACE, and the resulting TCR alpha and TCR beta cDNA libraries carried sample barcodes and UMIs. TCRdb used MiXCR to reprocess the 5' RACE reads, holding one entry per CDR3 protein. The table has 400,000 or so distinct CDR3 sequences, around 18% seen once. Concerning this clonotype itself: Its antigen is unknown.

Germline V lookup: CDR1 SGDLS, CDR2 YYNGEE. V dropped 4 bases and J dropped 10 bases, with 9 bases sitting between them. CDR3 length: 11 amino acids. The sequence derives from an adult woman who had mild COVID-19 (a few samples of this study predate the infection). Cell type and time point are not known. Specimen: PBMCs or a T cell subset sorted from them (not recorded which). The chain has TRBV9 and TRBJ2-1; maybe TRBD1 (6 bases). The CDR3 DNA is TGTGCCAGCAGCCCCGGGACAGAGCAGTTCTTC. This encodes CASSPGTEQFF.